These T cell receptor beta chains were read from a single sample in a study of T cells expressing NK-cell markers. TCRdb re-called the 5' RACE reads and gives one entry per CDR3 protein, without DNA. The sample has 450,000 to 600,000 distinct CDR3 sequences. The specimen was blood T cells: a sorted CD56 or NKG2C T cell subset, CD4+ or CD8+ T cells, or bulk PBMC T cells (not recorded which). Every receptor here comes from a man younger than 30 in good health. CDR3s include the opening cysteine and the closing phenylalanine or tryptophan. The order of the fields is V gene, J gene, CDR3 length, CDR3 protein.

>TRBV6-1|TRBJ2-5|16
CASSPTSGSRKETQYF
>TRBV6-1|TRBJ2-5|16
CASSPQVLAGVSSQYF
>TRBV27|TRBJ1-2|14
CASSSNHGGVGYTF
>TRBV29-1|TRBJ1-1|14
CSVHLQSMNTEAFF
>TRBV25-1|TRBJ2-1|11
CASSGGAPQFF
>TRBV11-2|TRBJ2-1|20
CASSSYRIRDSISSYNEQFF
>TRBV20-1|TRBJ2-7|16
CSARRIGAMNLYEQYF
>TRBV6-5|TRBJ2-1|15
CASSYIPGQTNEQFF
>TRBV20-1|TRBJ2-7|16
CSARVLELAGEREQYF
>TRBV7-2|TRBJ2-7|16
CASSLDGAPFSYEQYF
>TRBV6-2/TRBV6-3|TRBJ1-6|15
CASSYSGDSLSPLHF
>TRBV29-1|TRBJ2-7|12
CSVGSAIYEQYF
>TRBV5-1|TRBJ2-3|15
CASSVRTGGKDTQYF
>TRBV5-1|TRBJ1-1|15
CASGPVGQGNTEAFF
>TRBV30|TRBJ2-5|13
CAWNLDRVETQYF
>TRBV20-1|TRBJ1-5|13
CSAREDRSQPQHF
>TRBV9|TRBJ2-1|15
CASSVLPGGPNEQFF
>TRBV5-6|TRBJ1-2|12
CASSVRSRGYTF
>TRBV4-3|TRBJ2-5|15
CASSQDGRYQETQYF
>TRBV18|TRBJ2-2|14
CASSPPETTGELFF
>TRBV9|TRBJ2-6|15
CASTGGDTGANVLTF
>TRBV7-8|TRBJ1-4|14
CASSPDRVNEKLFF
>TRBV20-1|TRBJ1-2|13
CSARAGSPNGYTF
>TRBV7-9|TRBJ1-1|15
CASSFYRDGDTEAFF
>TRBV12-3/TRBV12-4|TRBJ2-1|16
CASSPGVGGMANEQFF
>TRBV28|TRBJ2-1|16
CASSPWTSGSTNEQFF
>TRBV20-1|TRBJ2-5|15
CSAGVTSGSRETQYF
>TRBV29-1|TRBJ2-6|11
CSAIGANVLTF
>TRBV2|TRBJ1-1|13
CASFFGEDTEAFF
>TRBV11-2|TRBJ1-1|15
CASSFPGQGGTEAFF
>TRBV7-9|TRBJ1-6|12
CASIRKGSPLHF
>TRBV20-1|TRBJ2-7|14
CSAGGQGAKYEQYF
>TRBV6-1|TRBJ1-4|14
CATLRRGGLEKLFF
>TRBV12-3/TRBV12-4|TRBJ2-4|15
CASSFARLAKNIQYF
>TRBV12-3/TRBV12-4|TRBJ1-5|14
CASSLTGGPQPQHF
>TRBV29-1|TRBJ2-7|14
CSVGREGFPYEQYF
>TRBV15|TRBJ2-1|17
CATSRDLAGGGNNEQFF
>TRBV7-3|TRBJ2-7|16
CASSPISGSEPYEQYF
>TRBV10-3|TRBJ2-6|15
CAIRGTASGANVLTF
>TRBV7-9|TRBJ2-1|14
CASRRDSLSEEQFF
>TRBV3-1|TRBJ2-1|20
CASSQDLGGSGSNSYNEQFF
>TRBV6-5|TRBJ2-7|15
CASSYSRRPPYEQYF
>TRBV10-3|TRBJ2-1|13
CASTSGTDNEQFF
>TRBV11-2|TRBJ2-4|12
CASSYRGGFQYF
>TRBV5-6|TRBJ1-5|16
CASSLAGSIVEQPQHF
>TRBV7-8|TRBJ2-5|16
CASSLDLAGVYETQYF
>TRBV27|TRBJ2-5|14
CASSTRQGRQTQYF
>TRBV5-1|TRBJ1-3|14
CASSADFSGNTIYF
>TRBV20-1|TRBJ2-1|13
CSARLAGVSEQFF
>TRBV24-1|TRBJ2-1|12
CATRGGPDEQFF
>TRBV29-1|TRBJ2-5|13
CSVATRQAETQYF
>TRBV10-3|TRBJ2-1|13
CAIRRGLPEEQFF
>TRBV12-5|TRBJ2-1|16
CASGFKAGKRYNEQFF
>TRBV12-3/TRBV12-4|TRBJ2-7|14
CASSSLQGLVEQYF
>TRBV11-2|TRBJ2-3|18
CASSLGPSGRAGTDTQYF
>TRBV5-6|TRBJ2-4|16
CASSPGTYLAKNIQYF
>TRBV19|TRBJ1-1|13
CASSKGPDREAFF